This T cell receptor (beta chain) was identified during a study of T cell responses to AZD1222 COVID-19 vaccine. Study-level information: Pooled samples include second doses given at about 4 or 12 weeks. Study-wide points: No repertoire was sampled before or during the peak T cell response, only after it. Reportedly, nearly half of unique spike TCRs recognized epitopes outside B.1.351/B.1.1.7 mutations. In a largely white British group with more females than males, clonal diversity was possibly underestimated.

This table comes from immunoSEQ multiplex PCR, and its TCRdb copy is limited to in-frame clones, with some not included. The sample records some 100,000 clones, about 89% being singletons. Comment on this clone: What it binds is unknown.

This TCR derives from an adult in good health. Sample: peripheral blood, taken on day 0 of AZD1222 vaccination.

The chain's CDR3 is CSASLAGVYNEQFF. DNA of the CDR3: TGCAGTGCTAGTCTAGCGGGAGTCTACAATGAGCAGTTCTTC. The chain employs TRBV20-1 and TRBJ2-1, with 10 bases matching TRBD2. V dropped 3 bases and J dropped 3; count of bases not matched to a gene: 2. CDR1 is DFQATT, CDR2 SNEGSKA, per germline (reference sequence). The CDR3 spans 14 residues.